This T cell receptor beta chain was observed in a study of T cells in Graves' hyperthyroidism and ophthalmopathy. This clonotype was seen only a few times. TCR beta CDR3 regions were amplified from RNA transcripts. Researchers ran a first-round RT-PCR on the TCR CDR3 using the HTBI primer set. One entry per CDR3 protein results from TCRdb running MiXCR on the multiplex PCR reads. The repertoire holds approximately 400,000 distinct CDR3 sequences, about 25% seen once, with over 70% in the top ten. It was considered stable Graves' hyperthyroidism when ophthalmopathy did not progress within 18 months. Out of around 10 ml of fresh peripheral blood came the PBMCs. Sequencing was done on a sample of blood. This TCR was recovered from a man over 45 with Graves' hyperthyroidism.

CDR3 coding DNA: TGTGCCAGCAGCTTATTATTTTCCAGGGCCCAAGAGACCCAGTACTTC. This gives the protein CASSLLFSRAQETQYF. The chain carries TRBV7-8 and TRBJ2-5, with D possibly TRBD1 on 5 matching bases. V gave up 2 bases and J gave up 1 base, with 14 bases separating them. The CDR3 length is 16 residues. From germline, CDR1 is SGHVS and CDR2 FQNEAQ.